The T cell receptor (beta chain) under discussion was sequenced for a study of T cell responses to AZD1222 COVID-19 vaccine. About this clone: Its cognate antigen is unknown.

Germline V gene lookup returns CDR1 SGHTA and CDR2 FQGNSA. Trimming stripped 1 base from V and 2 bases from J, with 8 bases between. The CDR3 loop spans 14 amino acids. Whole-study results and caveats: Only a handful of people who got AZD1222 tested seropositive at baseline. The study sampled repertoires only after the peak T cell response. Regions left unmutated in variants are reportedly the target of nearly half of spike-specific TCRs. Spike-specific TCR breadth and depth rose after two AZD1222 doses.

Profiling relied on immunoSEQ multiplex PCR, and the TCRdb table lists in-frame clones only, not all of them. The table shows about 190,000 clones, with 85% to 90% occurring only once. The sample here was peripheral blood, taken on day 0 of MenACWY control vaccination. This receptor was taken from an adult in good health. The chain uses TRBV7-2 and TRBJ1-2; no definite D call. The CDR3 spells CASSLVGLNYGYTF. In DNA, the CDR3 is TGTGCCAGCAGCTTAGTTGGTCTCAACTATGGCTACACCTTC.